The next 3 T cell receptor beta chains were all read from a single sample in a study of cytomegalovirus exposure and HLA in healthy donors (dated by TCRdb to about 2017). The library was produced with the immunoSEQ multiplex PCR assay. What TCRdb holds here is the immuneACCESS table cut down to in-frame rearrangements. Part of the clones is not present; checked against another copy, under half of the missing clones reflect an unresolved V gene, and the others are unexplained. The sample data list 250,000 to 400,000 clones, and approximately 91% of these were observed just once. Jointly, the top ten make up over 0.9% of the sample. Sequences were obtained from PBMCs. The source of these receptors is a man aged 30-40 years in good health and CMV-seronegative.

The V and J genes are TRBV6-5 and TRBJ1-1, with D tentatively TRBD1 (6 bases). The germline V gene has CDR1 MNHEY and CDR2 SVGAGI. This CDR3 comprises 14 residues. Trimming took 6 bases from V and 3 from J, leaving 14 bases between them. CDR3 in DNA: TGTGCCAGCAGCTTCAGACAGGCTGACACTGAAGCTTTCTTT. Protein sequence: CASSFRQADTEAFF.

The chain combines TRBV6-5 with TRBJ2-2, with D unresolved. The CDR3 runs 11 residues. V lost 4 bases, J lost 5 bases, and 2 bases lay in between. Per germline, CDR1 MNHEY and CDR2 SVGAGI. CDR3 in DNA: TGTGCCAGCAGTTCTACCGGGGAGCTGTTTTTT. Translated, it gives CASSSTGELFF.

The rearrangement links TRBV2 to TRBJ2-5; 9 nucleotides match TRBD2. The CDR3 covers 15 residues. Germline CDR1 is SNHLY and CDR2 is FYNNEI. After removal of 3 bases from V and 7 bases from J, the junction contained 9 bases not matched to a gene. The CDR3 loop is CASSDRLAAQGTQYF. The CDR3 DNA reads TGTGCCAGCAGTGATCGACTAGCGGCCCAGGGGACCCAGTACTTC.